The T cell receptor (beta chain) described here comes from a study of regulatory T cells in long-lasting Graves disease. The overall study: Over 5 years of antithyroid drugs with positive TSH receptor antibodies was taken to mean persistent Graves' disease. Study findings and constraints: The study found lower TCR diversity in persistent Graves' patients than in newly diagnosed ones.

Building of the TCR beta libraries involved iRepertoire HTBI primers and Arm-PCR of CDR3 regions. Using its own MiXCR run on the multiplex PCR reads, TCRdb lists one record per CDR3 protein. The sample has about 300,000 distinct CDR3 sequences; 22% are singletons. Time point noted: persistent/refractory GD, antithyroid drugs over 5 years with positive TRAb. The TCR library was made from RNA that had been extracted from PBMCs in TRIzol. The EDTA tubes were filled with around 9.2 milliliters of drawn peripheral blood. Trimming pared 0 bases from V and 2 bases from J, leaving 10 bases between. CDR3 size: 16 residues. CDR1 ENHRY and CDR2 SYGVKD come from the germline V gene. This clonotype has a count of ten or more. Its antigen is unknown.

The chain employs TRBV10-3 and TRBJ2-2; D gene uncertain. This clonotype was obtained from a female donor with Graves disease. Sequenced material: peripheral blood mononuclear cells (PBMCs), taken when the disease was refractory, from a patient treated with antithyroid drugs. CDR3 sequence (DNA): TGTGCCATCAGTGAGTCGACACGATCCAACACCGGGGAGCTGTTTTTT. Protein sequence: CAISESTRSNTGELFF.